Described below is a single T cell receptor beta chain sequence and its context. The entry originates in a study of T cell changes during pregnancy in multiple sclerosis. Sequencing used immunoSEQ multiplex PCR; TCRdb keeps in-frame clones, though not all of them. The profile covers fewer than 110,000 clones, with 92% appearing a single time and around 0.92% taken by the ten largest. Trimming took 4 bases from V and 2 from J, leaving 4 bases between them. Looked up from germline, CDR1 is ENHRY and CDR2 is SYGVKD. The CDR3 has 12 residues. The sequence was collected from a female donor with multiple sclerosis, enrolled in a pregnancy study. This rearrangement joins TRBV10-3 to TRBJ2-3; D remains unclear. Sequencing was performed on peripheral blood, taken after pregnancy. The CDR3 protein is CAISAHTDTQYF. The CDR3 nucleotides read TGTGCCATCAGTGCCCACACAGATACGCAGTATTTT.